This T cell receptor (beta chain) was identified in a study of regulatory T cells in long-lasting Graves disease. CDR3 size: 19 residues. The germline V gene has CDR1 SNHLY and CDR2 FYNNEI. Unmatched junction bases numbered 18, after V lost 6 bases and J lost 5 bases. Investigators prepared the TCR beta libraries by applying iRepertoire HTBI primers and Arm-PCR of CDR3 regions. TCRdb processed the multiplex PCR reads anew with MiXCR; each CDR3 protein has one entry. This table has about 470,000 distinct CDR3 sequences, 14% to 15% appearing once. As to time point: newly diagnosed GD, antithyroid drugs for less than 3 months. PBMCs provided the RNA from which the TCR library was made. This clonotype was counted many times. Its specificity is not known. Findings of the study overall: Patients whose Graves' disease persisted exhibited lower TCR diversity than those newly diagnosed.

This sample was shared with a second study, whose subject was T cells in Graves' hyperthyroidism and ophthalmopathy. This second report adds: No progression to ophthalmopathy during 18 months of follow-up defined stable disease. Hyperthyroidism, newly diagnosed and lasting under 2 months, affected patients aged 18 to 65.

The chain employs TRBV2 and TRBJ2-5, with 13 positions matching TRBD2. This TCR was recovered from a woman younger than 45 with Graves disease. Sample: peripheral blood mononuclear cells (PBMCs), taken at new diagnosis, from a patient treated with antithyroid drugs. The CDR3, as DNA: TGTGCCAGCAGAGAGTCAGGACTAGCGGGAGTGAGTTCGGTTGAGACCCAGTACTTC. It specifies CASRESGLAGVSSVETQYF.